This T cell receptor (beta chain) was recovered during a study of blood T cell repertoires in COVID-19. Overall study context: Samples representing acute and convalescent COVID-19 were sourced from the United States, Italy and Spain. The cDNA or gDNA used as material had been derived from T cells, B-cell-depleted T cells, or PBMCs.

Per the original data handling: For nucleated cells, counts were estimated from reference gene primer amplification. The method was immunoSEQ multiplex PCR; TCRdb's version includes in-frame clones alone and lacks a portion of them. V and J calls and clone size are copied from that table; D and trimming were computed from the DNA. The table lists 65,000 to 85,000 clones, roughly 88% of them singletons. The CDR3 extends over 14 amino acids. The origin of this receptor is a human donor in a cohort sampled during active COVID-19. J is TRBJ1-2 and V is TRBV1. TRBV1 is classified as a pseudogene. Sequenced: peripheral blood. The DNA for the CDR3 is TGCACCAGCAGCGCCCCACGGGAGACCTATGGCTACACCTTC. Amino acid sequence: CTSSAPRETYGYTF.